The text below deals with one T cell receptor beta chain. RNA, at about 0.45 to 1 ug, was reverse transcribed with random hexamers. Multiplex immunoSEQ PCR targeted 54 Vbeta and 13 Jbeta TCR beta segments. TCRdb re-called the immunoSEQ multiplex PCR reads through MiXCR, storing one row per CDR3 protein. The data contain roughly 150,000 distinct CDR3 sequences, approximately 95% of them singletons. Sequencing targeted TCR beta in blood CD8+ and CD4+ T cells. Relapsing-remitting disease, either stable or active, was present in the multiple sclerosis controls, who were treatment-naive patients. The data were obtained in a study of CD8 T cells in Susac syndrome. Material for sequencing was CD4+ T cells from PBMCs. The sequence derives from a human donor with multiple sclerosis.

The CDR3 DNA is TGTGCCAGCAGCCAACGGGGGGTTAATGAAAAACTGTTTTTT. Residues: CASSQRGVNEKLFF. The gene calls are TRBV3-1 and TRBJ1-4, with D perhaps TRBD1 (5 bases). Trimming took off 2 bases at V and 4 bases at J, with 8 bases between the two ends. In germline, CDR1 is LGHDT, CDR2 YNNKEL (reference sequence). The CDR3 runs to 14 residues.